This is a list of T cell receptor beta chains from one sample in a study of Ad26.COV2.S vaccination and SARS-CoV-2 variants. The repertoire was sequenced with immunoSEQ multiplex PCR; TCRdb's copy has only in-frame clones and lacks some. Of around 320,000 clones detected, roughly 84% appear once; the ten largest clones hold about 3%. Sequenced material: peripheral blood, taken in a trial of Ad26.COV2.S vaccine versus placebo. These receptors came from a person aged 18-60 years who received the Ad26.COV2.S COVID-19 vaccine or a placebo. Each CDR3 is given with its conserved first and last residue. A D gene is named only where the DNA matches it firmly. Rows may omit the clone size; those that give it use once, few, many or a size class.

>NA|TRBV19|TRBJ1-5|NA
CASSPSQLGYNQPQHF
TGTGCCAGTAGTCCCTCACAATTAGGGTACAATCAGCCCCAGCATTTT
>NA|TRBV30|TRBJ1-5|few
CAWSAIDSNQPQHF
TGTGCCTGGAGTGCAATAGATAGCAATCAGCCCCAGCATTTT
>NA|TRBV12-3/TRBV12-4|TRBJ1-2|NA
CASTTQGHYGYTF
TGTGCCAGCACTACCCAGGGGCACTATGGCTACACCTTC
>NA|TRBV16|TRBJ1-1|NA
CASSQSRYEAFF
TGTGCCAGCAGCCAATCGAGATATGAAGCTTTCTTT
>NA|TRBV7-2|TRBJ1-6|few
CASSPAKSYNSPLHF
TGTGCCAGCAGCCCGGCCAAGTCCTATAATTCACCCCTCCACTTT
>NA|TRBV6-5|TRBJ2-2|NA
CASFAGASTGELFF
TGTGCCAGCTTCGCAGGGGCAAGCACCGGGGAGCTGTTTTTT
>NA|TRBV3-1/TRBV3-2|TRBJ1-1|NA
CASSPRVYTEAFF
TGTGCCAGCAGCCCGAGGGTGTACACTGAAGCTTTCTTT
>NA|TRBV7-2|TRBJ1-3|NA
CASSLPAAGNTIYF
TGTGCCAGCAGCCTCCCGGCCGCAGGAAACACCATATATTTT
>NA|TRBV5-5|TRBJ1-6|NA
CASSLATRQKIALHF
TGTGCCAGCAGCCTAGCGACACGCCAAAAGATAGCCCTCCACTTT
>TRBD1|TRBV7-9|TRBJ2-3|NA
CASSLTGALTDTQYF
TGTGCCAGCAGCCTCACAGGGGCCCTCACAGATACGCAGTATTTT
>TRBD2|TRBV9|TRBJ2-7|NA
CASSPKRGVYEQYF
TGTGCCAGCAGTCCCAAGCGGGGGGTATACGAGCAGTACTTC
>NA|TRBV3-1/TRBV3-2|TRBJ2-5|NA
CASSQSGGTQYF
TGTGCCAGCAGCCAGAGTGGGGGGACCCAGTACTTC
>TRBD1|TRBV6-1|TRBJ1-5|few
CASSELSQGNNQPQHF
TGTGCCAGCAGTGAATTATCACAGGGGAATAATCAGCCCCAGCATTTT
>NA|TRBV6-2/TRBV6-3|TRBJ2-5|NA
CASSYGGQETQYF
TGTGCCAGCAGTTACGGTGGACAAGAGACCCAGTACTTC
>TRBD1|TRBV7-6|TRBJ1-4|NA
CASSSRQGAIEKLFF
TGTGCCAGCAGTTCCCGACAGGGGGCAATAGAAAAACTGTTTTTT
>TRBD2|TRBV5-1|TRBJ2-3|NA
CASSFSGGAIDTQYF
TGCGCCAGCAGCTTTAGCGGGGGGGCCATAGATACGCAGTATTTT
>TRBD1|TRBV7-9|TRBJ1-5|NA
CASSQGQGGNQPQHF
TGTGCCAGCAGCCAGGGACAGGGAGGCAATCAGCCCCAGCATTTT
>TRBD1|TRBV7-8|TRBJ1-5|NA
CASSLAVGDRATFQSAQHF
TGTGCCAGCAGCTTAGCAGTGGGAGACAGGGCCACTTTTCAATCCGCCCAGCATTTT
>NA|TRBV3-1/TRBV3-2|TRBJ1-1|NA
CASSARGKNTEAFF
TGTGCCAGCAGCGCCAGGGGAAAGAACACTGAAGCTTTCTTT
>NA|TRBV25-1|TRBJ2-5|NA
CASSEYTLQETQYF
TGTGCCAGCAGTGAATACACACTCCAAGAGACCCAGTACTTC
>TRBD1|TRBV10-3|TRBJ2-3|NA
CATLTGLTDTQYF
TGTGCCACTTTGACAGGGCTCACAGATACGCAGTATTTT
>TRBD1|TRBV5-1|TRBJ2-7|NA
CASSFGTDEQYF
TGCGCCAGCAGCTTCGGGACAGACGAGCAGTACTTC
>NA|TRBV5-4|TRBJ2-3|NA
CASSLSTDTQYF
TGTGCCAGCAGCTTGTCCACAGATACGCAGTATTTT
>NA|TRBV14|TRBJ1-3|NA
CASSQELFFPDRAGNTIYF
TGTGCCAGCAGCCAAGAATTATTTTTCCCCGACCGGGCTGGAAACACCATATATTTT
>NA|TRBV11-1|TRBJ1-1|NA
CASSSSRGGEAEAFF
TGTGCCAGCAGCTCCTCCCGGGGAGGGGAGGCTGAAGCTTTCTTT
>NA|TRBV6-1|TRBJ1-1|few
CASSEFGLGTEAFF
TGTGCCAGCAGTGAATTCGGGTTGGGGACTGAAGCTTTCTTT
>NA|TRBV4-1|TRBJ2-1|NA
CASSQEDRFYNEQFF
TGCGCCAGCAGCCAGGAAGACAGATTCTACAATGAGCAGTTCTTC
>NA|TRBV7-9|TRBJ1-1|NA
CASSLGWPPRDTEAFF
TGTGCCAGCAGCTTAGGCTGGCCGCCGCGGGACACTGAAGCTTTCTTT
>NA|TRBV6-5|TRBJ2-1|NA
CASSYSEGSEQFF
TGTGCCAGCAGTTACTCAGAGGGGTCTGAGCAGTTCTTC
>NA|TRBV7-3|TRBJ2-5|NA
CASSSLSWETQYF
TGTGCCAGCAGTTCCCTTAGCTGGGAGACCCAGTACTTC
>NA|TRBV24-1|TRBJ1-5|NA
CATSDRTVSGPQHF
TGTGCCACCAGTGACAGGACAGTTTCGGGGCCCCAGCATTTT
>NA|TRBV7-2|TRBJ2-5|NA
CASSSNRVQETQYF
TGTGCCAGCAGCTCCAACCGGGTCCAAGAGACCCAGTACTTC
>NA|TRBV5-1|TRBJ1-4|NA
CASSGTGVGDNEKLFF
TGCGCCAGCAGCGGTACGGGGGTCGGTGACAATGAAAAACTGTTTTTT
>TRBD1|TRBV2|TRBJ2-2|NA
CASRPRQGGTGELFF
TGTGCCAGCAGGCCTAGACAGGGCGGCACCGGGGAGCTGTTTTTT
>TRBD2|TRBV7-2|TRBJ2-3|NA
CASSLANSGGTDTQYF
TGTGCCAGCAGCTTAGCGAACAGCGGGGGCACAGATACGCAGTATTTT
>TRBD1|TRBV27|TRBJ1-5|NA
CATSTGGGQPQHF
TGTGCCACTTCTACAGGGGGGGGTCAGCCCCAGCATTTT
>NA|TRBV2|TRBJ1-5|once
CASSEVTVHSNQPQHF
TGTGCCAGCAGTGAAGTCACAGTTCATAGCAATCAGCCCCAGCATTTT
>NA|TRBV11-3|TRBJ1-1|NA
CASSLQPSTEAFF
TGTGCCAGCAGCCTTCAACCTAGCACTGAAGCTTTCTTT
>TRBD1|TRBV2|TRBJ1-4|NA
CASRGTDDRRHANEKLFF
TGTGCCAGCAGAGGGACAGACGACCGCCGACACGCTAATGAAAAACTGTTTTTT
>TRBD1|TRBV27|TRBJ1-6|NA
CASSLQGVFTSPLHF
TGTGCCAGCAGTTTACAGGGGGTTTTTACTTCACCCCTCCACTTT
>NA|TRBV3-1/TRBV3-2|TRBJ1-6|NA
CASSQDQAAGSPLHF
TGTGCCAGCAGCCAAGATCAGGCGGCCGGATCACCCCTCCACTTT
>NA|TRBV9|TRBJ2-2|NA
CASSVEITSNTGELFF
TGTGCCAGCAGCGTAGAGATTACTAGTAACACCGGGGAGCTGTTTTTT
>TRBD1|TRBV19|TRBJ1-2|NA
CASSNTGQGPYGYTF
TGTGCCAGTAGTAATACGGGACAGGGCCCCTATGGCTACACCTTC
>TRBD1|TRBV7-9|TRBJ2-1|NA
CASSRDRGPRDEQFF
TGTGCCAGCAGCCGTGACAGGGGGCCCCGTGATGAGCAGTTCTTC
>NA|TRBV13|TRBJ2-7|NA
CASTNPLGVNASYEQYF
TGTGCCAGCACCAACCCACTGGGCGTTAACGCCTCCTACGAGCAGTACTTC
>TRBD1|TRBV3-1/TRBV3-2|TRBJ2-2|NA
CATESRQGLNTGELFF
TGTGCCACAGAATCCAGACAGGGGCTAAACACCGGGGAGCTGTTTTTT
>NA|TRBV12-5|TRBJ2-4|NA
CASGPATSDIQYF
TGTGCTAGTGGTCCCGCTACATCGGACATTCAGTACTTC